The rows below give T cell receptor beta chains drawn from one sample of a study of response to subunit inactivated influenza vaccine. TCRdb processed the RT-PCR reads anew with MiXCR; each CDR3 protein has one entry. The sample contains hundreds of thousands of distinct CDR3 sequences, 7.6% of which appear only once. Sequenced here: PBMCs from blood, sampled 23 to 25 months after vaccination. The receptors were sampled from a man aged 50 to 69 who received an inactivated influenza vaccine. Both conserved end residues are part of each CDR3. Each record gives: clone size, V gene, J gene, D gene, CDR3 DNA, CDR3 protein. A D gene is named only where the DNA matches it firmly. Size tells how often a clone was seen (once, few, many) or the class of an expanded clone, and some rows leave it out.

once	TRBV5-1	TRBJ2-1	TRBD2	TGCGCCAGCAGCTTACCAGCGGGGGGGCCCGCAAGCAATGAGCAGTTCTTC	CASSLPAGGPASNEQFF
many	TRBV7-8	TRBJ1-3	NA	TGTGCCAGCGGTTTTTCTCTTGGTGGAAACACCATATATTTT	CASGFSLGGNTIYF
few	TRBV7-2	TRBJ2-3	TRBD2	TGTGCCAGCAGCATAAGCGGGGTGGTAGATACGCAGTATTTT	CASSISGVVDTQYF
few	TRBV6-1	TRBJ1-4	NA	TGTGCCAGCAGCTCCCACCCGGCGGGTGAAAAACTGTTTTTT	CASSSHPAGEKLFF
few	TRBV28	TRBJ2-7	NA	TGTGCCAGCAGTTTATCAAGGGGCGCAGGTCCTAACGAGCAGTACTTC	CASSLSRGAGPNEQYF
few	TRBV5-6	TRBJ2-7	NA	TGTGCCAGCAGCTTCCCGGACACCTACGAGCAGTACTTC	CASSFPDTYEQYF
NA	TRBV11-2	TRBJ2-7	NA	TGTGCCAGCAGCTTAGGGGGGTACCTTTCCTACGAGCAGTACTTC	CASSLGGYLSYEQYF
NA	TRBV11-1	TRBJ2-5	NA	TGTGCCAGCAGCTCCGGGTTGACTCGAAGACAGGAGACCCAGTACTTC	CASSSGLTRRQETQYF
few	TRBV6-2/TRBV6-3	TRBJ2-1	NA	TGTGCCAGCAGTTTTATTTCGTCGGGACAATTACATCGCAATGAGCAGTTCTTC	CASSFISSGQLHRNEQFF
many	TRBV5-1	TRBJ1-1	TRBD1	TGCGCCAGCAGCTTGGGATCCGGGACAGGAGGCGTGAACACTGAAGCTTTCTTT	CASSLGSGTGGVNTEAFF
few	TRBV7-9	TRBJ1-2	NA	TGTGCCAGCAGCTCCGGGACCTATGGCTACACCTTC	CASSSGTYGYTF
few	TRBV7-8	TRBJ2-2	NA	TGTGCCAGCACTCAAAGACGCGGGGGCCTGAACACCGGGGAGCTGTTTTTT	CASTQRRGGLNTGELFF
NA	TRBV25-1	TRBJ1-2	NA	TGTGCCAGCAGTGAATTTTCGGTCCAAGAAAATGGCTACACCTTC	CASSEFSVQENGYTF
many	TRBV18	TRBJ2-3	NA	TGTGCCAGCTCACCGAACACAGATACGCAGTATTTT	CASSPNTDTQYF
many	TRBV5-1	TRBJ2-1	NA	TGTGCCAGCAGCCCCGGGACGGTCTACAATGAGCAGTTCTTC	CASSPGTVYNEQFF
many	TRBV20-1	TRBJ1-5	NA	TGCAGTGCCCCCGTCGGGGGGAATCAGCCCCAGCATTTT	CSAPVGGNQPQHF
many	TRBV12-3/TRBV12-4	TRBJ2-7	TRBD2	TGTGCCAGCAGTTTCGGGGGGGACTCCTCCGAGCAGTACTTC	CASSFGGDSSEQYF
many	TRBV7-3	TRBJ1-5	NA	TGTGCCAGCAGCACCTTCGCGGGGCAGCCCCAGCATTTT	CASSTFAGQPQHF
NA	TRBV6-2/TRBV6-3	TRBJ2-1	NA	TGTGCCAGCACCCGTCGACTCGGCTCCTACAATGAGCAGTTCTTC	CASTRRLGSYNEQFF
many	TRBV5-1	TRBJ1-1	NA	TGCGCCAGCAGCTTGGTCAGCGACGTGGAAGCTTTCTTT	CASSLVSDVEAFF
few	TRBV28	TRBJ2-4	NA	TGTGCCAGCAGTTTAAGGACAGTTCCACACCTAGCCAAAAACATTCAGTACTTC	CASSLRTVPHLAKNIQYF
many	TRBV20-1	TRBJ2-7	TRBD2	TGCAGTGAGTCCGAACTAGCGGGAGGCTACGAGCAGTACTTC	CSESELAGGYEQYF
many	TRBV7-2	TRBJ2-5	TRBD2	TGTGCCAGCAGCGATAGCGGGAGGGCCGTAAAAGAGACCCAGTACTTC	CASSDSGRAVKETQYF
few	TRBV6-1	TRBJ2-2	NA	TGTGCCAGCAGTGAAGCCCCCACAGGAGTCACCGGGGAGCTGTTTTTT	CASSEAPTGVTGELFF
many	TRBV20-1	TRBJ2-5	NA	TGCAGTGCTAAGGGGACGTCGAAAGAGACCCAGTACTTC	CSAKGTSKETQYF
few	TRBV10-3	TRBJ1-5	NA	TGTGCCATCAGGAGACAGGTAAATCAGCCCCAGCATTTT	CAIRRQVNQPQHF
few	TRBV27	TRBJ2-3	NA	TGTGCCAGCAAAAGGCCGGCGGCGGATACGCAGTATTTT	CASKRPAADTQYF
many	TRBV12-3/TRBV12-4	TRBJ2-1	TRBD1	TGTGCCAGCAGTAACGACAGGGCCTACAATGAGCAGTTCTTC	CASSNDRAYNEQFF
NA	TRBV5-1	TRBJ1-3	TRBD1	TGCGCCAGCAGCATCGGGACAGGAGGAAACACCATATATTTT	CASSIGTGGNTIYF